The next 13 T cell receptor beta chains were all read from a single sample in a study of blood T cell repertoires in COVID-19. Some clones are missing from TCRdb's copy, which holds only in-frame ones; the method was immunoSEQ multiplex PCR. The sample has about 120,000 clones; 65% to 85% are singletons. What was sequenced was peripheral blood. The source of these receptors is a man aged 65-85 years with acute or convalescent COVID-19.

This chain links TRBV3-1 (or the pseudogene TRBV3-2) with TRBJ2-2; D is undetermined. CDR1 is LGHDT and CDR2 is YNNKEL in the germline V gene (reference sequence). Trimming took 2 bases from V and 5 from J, leaving 3 bases between them. This CDR3 contains 12 residues. CDR3 bases: TGTGCCAGCAGCCAAACTACCGGGGAGCTGTTTTTT. Its translation is CASSQTTGELFF.

The genes are TRBV19 and TRBJ2-7; 8 bases agree with TRBD2. After removal of 8 bases from V and 2 bases from J, the junction contained 5 bases not matched to a gene. CDR1 and CDR2 (germline): LNHDA, SQIVND (reference sequence). This CDR3 is built from 13 residues. CDR3 nucleotide sequence: TGTGCCAGTCAGAGCGGGGGCCCCTACGAGCAGTACTTC. It is translated as CASQSGGPYEQYF.

This rearrangement joins TRBV3-1 (or the pseudogene TRBV3-2) to TRBJ1-6; D gene ambiguous. V was cut by 5 bases and J by 7 bases, with 15 bases left in between. CDR1 is LGHDT and CDR2 is YNNKEL in the germline V gene (reference sequence). This CDR3 region has 15 residues. The CDR3 protein is CASSNREGGNSPLHF. The CDR3 nucleotides are TGTGCCAGCAGCAATCGCGAGGGTGGAAATTCACCCCTCCACTTT.

The chain carries TRBV10-3 and TRBJ2-5; 12 bases fit TRBD2. The germline gives CDR1 ENHRY, CDR2 SYGVKD. V was clipped by 3 bases and J by 2 bases; unmatched bases: 1. The CDR3 has 15 residues. The DNA for the CDR3 is TGTGCCATCAGTGATCTAGCGGGGGGGCAAGAGACCCAGTACTTC. Its protein is CAISDLAGGQETQYF.

The V gene is TRBV5-6, the J gene TRBJ2-7; a possible D gene is TRBD2 (5 bases). Germline CDR1 SGHDT, CDR2 YYEEEE. The V and J ends lost 2 bases and 6 bases respectively, with 12 bases between them. The CDR3 covers 13 residues. In DNA, the CDR3 is TGTGCCAGCAGCTTCGCGGGTGAGAGCGAGCAGTACTTC. Its translation: CASSFAGESEQYF.

The chain uses TRBV28 and TRBJ1-2, with 8 bases matching TRBD1. This CDR3 has 13 amino acids. V was pared by 6 bases and J by 8 bases, with 8 bases of the junction left unmatched. Looked up from germline, CDR1 is MDHEN and CDR2 is SYDVKM. CDR3 region: CASSVDRVRGYTF. The CDR3 DNA reads as TGTGCCAGCAGCGTGGACAGGGTACGGGGCTACACCTTC.

This clone was seen just once. This chain links TRBV10-3 with TRBJ2-2, with a possible D match to TRBD1 (5 bases). The CDR3 sequence is 14 residues long. V was pared by 3 bases and J by 1 base, with 6 bases between. CDR1 and CDR2 (germline): ENHRY, SYGVKD. CDR3 coding DNA: TGTGCCATCAGTGACAGGGTGAACACCGGGGAGCTGTTTTTT. It translates to CAISDRVNTGELFF.

This clone was recorded once. The chain has TRBV14 and TRBJ1-5; D uncertain. The CDR3 length is 13 residues. The germline V gene encodes CDR1 SGHDN and CDR2 FVKESK. V was trimmed by 4 bases and J by 0 bases, leaving 4 bases between them. CDR3 residues: CASSLYSNQPQHF. The CDR3 DNA reads as TGTGCCAGCAGCCTTTATAGCAATCAGCCCCAGCATTTT.

The chain has TRBV7-6 and TRBJ2-1; 13 nucleotides match TRBD2. The CDR3 sequence is 15 residues long. After removal of 5 bases from V and 7 bases from J, the junction contained 5 bases not matched to a gene. Germline CDR1 reads SGHVS; CDR2 reads FNYEAQ. CDR3 coding DNA: TGTGCCAGCAGCCGGACTAGCGGGGGCCCAAATGAGCAGTTCTTC. This gives the protein CASSRTSGGPNEQFF.

The chain has TRBV3-1 (or the pseudogene TRBV3-2) and TRBJ2-1, with 7 bases aligning to TRBD2. Germline V gene data show CDR1 as LGHDT and CDR2 as YNNKEL (reference sequence). CDR3 size: 15 residues. V shed 4 bases and J 0 bases; nucleotides not matched to a gene: 3. CDR3 loop: CASSPGGFSYNEQFF. The DNA for the CDR3 is TGTGCCAGCAGCCCGGGAGGCTTCTCCTACAATGAGCAGTTCTTC.

The chain links TRBV6-5 to TRBJ2-7, with unresolved D. The CDR3 is made up of 14 amino acids. Looked up from germline, CDR1 is MNHEY and CDR2 is SVGAGI. V lost 6 bases to trimming and J lost 3 bases, with 15 bases between them. The CDR3: CASRGPTPVYEQYF. Written as DNA, the CDR3 is TGTGCCAGCAGGGGTCCGACACCGGTCTACGAGCAGTACTTC.

V is TRBV10-3 and J is TRBJ2-7; D gene ambiguous. Per the germline V gene, CDR1 is ENHRY and CDR2 is SYGVKD. The V gene lost 3 bases and the J gene lost 1 base, with 13 bases spanning the gap. The CDR3 is 15 amino acids. The CDR3 DNA is TGTGCCATCAGTGAAGCCCTAACGTTGTCCTACGAGCAGTACTTC. This encodes CAISEALTLSYEQYF.

This chain connects TRBV9 to TRBJ2-3; 9 positions agree with TRBD1. V trimming: 4 bases; J trimming: 7 bases; junction bases outside the gene matches: 4. Per germline, CDR1 SGDLS and CDR2 YYNGEE. CDR3 length equals 13 residues. CDR3 amino acids: CASSTGGGNTQYF. The CDR3 DNA reads TGTGCCAGCAGCACAGGGGGCGGTAATACGCAGTATTTT.